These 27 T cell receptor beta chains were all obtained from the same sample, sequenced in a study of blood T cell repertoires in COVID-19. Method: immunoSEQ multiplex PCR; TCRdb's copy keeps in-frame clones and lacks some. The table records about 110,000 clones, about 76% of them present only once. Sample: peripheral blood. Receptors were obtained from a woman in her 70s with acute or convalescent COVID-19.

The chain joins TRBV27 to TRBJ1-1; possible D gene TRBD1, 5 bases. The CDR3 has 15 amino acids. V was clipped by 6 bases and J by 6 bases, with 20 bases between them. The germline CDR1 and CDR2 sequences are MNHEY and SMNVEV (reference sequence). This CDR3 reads CASRLRGRGGAEAFF. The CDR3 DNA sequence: TGTGCCAGCAGGCTTAGGGGCCGAGGTGGGGCTGAAGCTTTCTTT.

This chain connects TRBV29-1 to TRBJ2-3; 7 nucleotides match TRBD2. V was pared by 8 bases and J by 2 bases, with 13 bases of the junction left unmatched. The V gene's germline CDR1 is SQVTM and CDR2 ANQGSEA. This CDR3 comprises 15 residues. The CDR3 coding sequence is TGCAGCACCCGAAAGGCAAGCGGGGTCACAGATACGCAGTATTTT. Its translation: CSTRKASGVTDTQYF.

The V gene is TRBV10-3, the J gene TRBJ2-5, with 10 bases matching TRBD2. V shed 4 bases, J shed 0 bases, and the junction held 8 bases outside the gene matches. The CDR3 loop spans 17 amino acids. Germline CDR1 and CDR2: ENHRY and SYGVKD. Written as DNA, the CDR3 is TGTGCCATCAGTGTGGGGTTGCTAGCGGGGGACCAAGAGACCCAGTACTTC. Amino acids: CAISVGLLAGDQETQYF.

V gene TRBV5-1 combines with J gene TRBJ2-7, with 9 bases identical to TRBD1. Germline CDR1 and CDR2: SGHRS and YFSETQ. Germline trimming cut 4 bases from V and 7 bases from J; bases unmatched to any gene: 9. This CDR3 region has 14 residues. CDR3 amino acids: CASSQTTGGHEQYF. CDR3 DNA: TGCGCCAGCAGCCAAACGACAGGGGGTCATGAGCAGTACTTC.

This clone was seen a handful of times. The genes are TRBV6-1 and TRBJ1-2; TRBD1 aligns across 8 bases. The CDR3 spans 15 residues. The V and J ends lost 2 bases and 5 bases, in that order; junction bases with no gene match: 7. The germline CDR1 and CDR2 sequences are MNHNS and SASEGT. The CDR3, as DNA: TGTGCCAGCAGTGAAATATGGCAGGGGGCTTATGGCTACACCTTC. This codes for CASSEIWQGAYGYTF.

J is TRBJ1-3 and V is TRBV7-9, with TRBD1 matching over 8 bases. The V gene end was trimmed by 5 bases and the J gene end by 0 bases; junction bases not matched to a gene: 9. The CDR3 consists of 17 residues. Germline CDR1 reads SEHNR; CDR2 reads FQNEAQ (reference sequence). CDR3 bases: TGTGCCAGCAGCCGTCTCATAGGACAGGGCTCTGGAAACACCATATATTTT. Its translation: CASSRLIGQGSGNTIYF.

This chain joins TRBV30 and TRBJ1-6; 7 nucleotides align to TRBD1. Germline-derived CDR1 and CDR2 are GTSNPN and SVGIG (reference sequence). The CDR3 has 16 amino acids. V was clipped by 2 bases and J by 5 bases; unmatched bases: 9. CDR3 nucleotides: TGTGCCTGGAGTCCAGACAGGGTGGTAAATAATTCACCCCTCCACTTT. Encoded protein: CAWSPDRVVNNSPLHF.

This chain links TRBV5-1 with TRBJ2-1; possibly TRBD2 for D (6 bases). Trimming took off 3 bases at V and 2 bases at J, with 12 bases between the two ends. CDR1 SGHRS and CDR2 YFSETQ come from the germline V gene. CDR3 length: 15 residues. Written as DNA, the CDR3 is TGCGCCAGCAGCTCAGGCGGGGCCACCTACAATGAGCAGTTCTTC. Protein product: CASSSGGATYNEQFF.

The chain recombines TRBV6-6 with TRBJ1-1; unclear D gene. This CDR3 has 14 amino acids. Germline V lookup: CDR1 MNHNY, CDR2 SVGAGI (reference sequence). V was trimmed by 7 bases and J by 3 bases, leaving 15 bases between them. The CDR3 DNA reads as TGTGCCAGCACCCGCCTAGGATGGGACACTGAAGCTTTCTTT. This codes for CASTRLGWDTEAFF.

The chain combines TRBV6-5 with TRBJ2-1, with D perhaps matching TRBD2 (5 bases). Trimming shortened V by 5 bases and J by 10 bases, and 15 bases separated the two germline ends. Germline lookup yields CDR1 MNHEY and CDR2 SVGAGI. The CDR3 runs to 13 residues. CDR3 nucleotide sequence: TGTGCCAGCAGTCCCCCCGGGGTGGGCGAGCAGTTCTTC. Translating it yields CASSPPGVGEQFF.

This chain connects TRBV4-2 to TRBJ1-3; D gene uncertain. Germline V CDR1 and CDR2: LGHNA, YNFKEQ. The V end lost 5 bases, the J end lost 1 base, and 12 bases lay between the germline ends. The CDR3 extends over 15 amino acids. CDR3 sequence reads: CASSSYTGSGNTIYF. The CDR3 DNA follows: TGTGCCAGCAGCTCGTATACGGGTTCTGGAAACACCATATATTTT.

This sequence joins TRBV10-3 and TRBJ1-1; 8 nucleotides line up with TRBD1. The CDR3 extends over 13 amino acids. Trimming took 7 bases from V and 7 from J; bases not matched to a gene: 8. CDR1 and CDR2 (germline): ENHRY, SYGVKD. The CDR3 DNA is TGTGCCATCAAGCTGGACAGGGAGGGTGAAGCTTTCTTT. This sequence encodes CAIKLDREGEAFF.

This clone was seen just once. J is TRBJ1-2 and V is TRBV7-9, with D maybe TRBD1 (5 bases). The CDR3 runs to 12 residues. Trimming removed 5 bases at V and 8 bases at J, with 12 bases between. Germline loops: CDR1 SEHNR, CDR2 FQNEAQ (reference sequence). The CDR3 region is CASSPGGGGYTF. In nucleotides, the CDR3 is TGTGCCAGCAGCCCCGGGGGTGGGGGCTACACCTTC. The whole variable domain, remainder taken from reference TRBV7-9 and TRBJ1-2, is DTGVSQNPRHKITKRGQNVTFRCDPISEHNRLYWYRQTLGQGPEFLTYFQNEAQLEKSRLLSDRFSAERPKGSFSTLEIQRTEQGDSAMYLCASSPGGGGYTFGSGTRLTVV.

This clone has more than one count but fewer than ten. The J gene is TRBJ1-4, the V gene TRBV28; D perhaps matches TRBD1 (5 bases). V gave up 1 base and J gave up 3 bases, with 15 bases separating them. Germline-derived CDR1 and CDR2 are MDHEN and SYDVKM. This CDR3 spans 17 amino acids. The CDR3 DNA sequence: TGTGCCAGCAGTTTATCGGTAACGGGGGAGGCTAATGAAAAACTGTTTTTT. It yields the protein CASSLSVTGEANEKLFF.

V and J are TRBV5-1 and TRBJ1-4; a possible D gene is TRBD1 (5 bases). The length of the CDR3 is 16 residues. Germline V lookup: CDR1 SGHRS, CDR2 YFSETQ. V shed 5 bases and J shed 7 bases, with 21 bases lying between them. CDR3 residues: CASREGTGGEIEKLFF. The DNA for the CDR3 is TGCGCCAGCAGAGAGGGGACGGGCGGGGAAATTGAAAAACTGTTTTTT.

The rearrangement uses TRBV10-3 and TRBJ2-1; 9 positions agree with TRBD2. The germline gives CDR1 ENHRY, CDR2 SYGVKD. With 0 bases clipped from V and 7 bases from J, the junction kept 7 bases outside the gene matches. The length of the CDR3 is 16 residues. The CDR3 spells CAISESSGGRENEQFF. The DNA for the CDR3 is TGTGCCATCAGTGAGTCTAGCGGGGGAAGAGAGAATGAGCAGTTCTTC.

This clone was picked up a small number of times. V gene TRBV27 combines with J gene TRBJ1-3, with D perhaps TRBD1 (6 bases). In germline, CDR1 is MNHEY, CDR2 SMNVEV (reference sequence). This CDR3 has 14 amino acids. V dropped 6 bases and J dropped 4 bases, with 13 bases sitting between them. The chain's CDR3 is CASRDRGNGNTIYF. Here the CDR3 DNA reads TGTGCCAGCAGGGACAGAGGTAACGGAAACACCATATATTTT.

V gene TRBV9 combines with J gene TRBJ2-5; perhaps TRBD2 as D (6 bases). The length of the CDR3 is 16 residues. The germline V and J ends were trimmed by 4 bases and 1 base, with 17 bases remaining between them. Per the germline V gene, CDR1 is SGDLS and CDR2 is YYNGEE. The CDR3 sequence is CASSQFGGRSQETQYF. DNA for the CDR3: TGTGCCAGCAGCCAATTCGGGGGTCGATCCCAAGAGACCCAGTACTTC.

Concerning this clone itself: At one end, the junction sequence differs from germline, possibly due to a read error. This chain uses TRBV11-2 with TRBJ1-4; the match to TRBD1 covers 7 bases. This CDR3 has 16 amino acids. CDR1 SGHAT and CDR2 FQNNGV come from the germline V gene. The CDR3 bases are TGTGCCAGCAGCCTAGACCCCGGGACAGTAGATGAAAAACTGTTTTTT. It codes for CASSLDPGTVDEKLFF.

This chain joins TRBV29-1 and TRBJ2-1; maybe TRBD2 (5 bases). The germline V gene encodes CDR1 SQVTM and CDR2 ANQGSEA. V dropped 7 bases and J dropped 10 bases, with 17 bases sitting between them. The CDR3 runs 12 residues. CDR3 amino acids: CSGSPPWEEQFF. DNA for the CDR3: TGCAGCGGGTCCCCCCCTTGGGAGGAGCAGTTCTTC.

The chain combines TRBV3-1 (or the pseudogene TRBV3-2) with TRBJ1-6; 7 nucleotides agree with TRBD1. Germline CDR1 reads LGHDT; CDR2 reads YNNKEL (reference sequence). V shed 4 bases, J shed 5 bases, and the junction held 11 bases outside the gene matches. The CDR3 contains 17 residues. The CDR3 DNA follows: TGTGCCAGCAGCCGGTTGACAGGGCCGACGGATAATTCACCCCTCCACTTT. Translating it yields CASSRLTGPTDNSPLHF.

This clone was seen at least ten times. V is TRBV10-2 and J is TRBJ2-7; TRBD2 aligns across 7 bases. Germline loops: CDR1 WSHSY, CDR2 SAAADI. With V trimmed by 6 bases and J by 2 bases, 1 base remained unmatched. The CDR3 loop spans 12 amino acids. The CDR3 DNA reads TGCGCCAGCAGGACTAGCACCTACGAGCAGTACTTC. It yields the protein CASRTSTYEQYF.

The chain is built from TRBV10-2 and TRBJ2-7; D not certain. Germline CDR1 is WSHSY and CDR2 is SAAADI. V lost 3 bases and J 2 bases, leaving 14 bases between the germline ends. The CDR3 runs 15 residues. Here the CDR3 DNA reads TGCGCCAGCAGTGACTGGCAGGCCCAAACCTACGAGCAGTACTTC. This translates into CASSDWQAQTYEQYF.

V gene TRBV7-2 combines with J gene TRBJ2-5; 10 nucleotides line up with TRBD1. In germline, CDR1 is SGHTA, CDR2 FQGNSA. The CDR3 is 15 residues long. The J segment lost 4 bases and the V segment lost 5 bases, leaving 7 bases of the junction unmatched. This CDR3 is CASSIDRGLVETQYF. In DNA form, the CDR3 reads TGTGCCAGCAGCATAGACAGGGGGCTTGTAGAGACCCAGTACTTC.

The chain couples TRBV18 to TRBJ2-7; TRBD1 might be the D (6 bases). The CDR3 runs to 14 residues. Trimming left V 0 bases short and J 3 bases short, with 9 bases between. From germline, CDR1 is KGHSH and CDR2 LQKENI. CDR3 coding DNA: TGTGCCAGCTCACCACCCGGACAGCTCTACGAGCAGTACTTC. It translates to CASSPPGQLYEQYF.

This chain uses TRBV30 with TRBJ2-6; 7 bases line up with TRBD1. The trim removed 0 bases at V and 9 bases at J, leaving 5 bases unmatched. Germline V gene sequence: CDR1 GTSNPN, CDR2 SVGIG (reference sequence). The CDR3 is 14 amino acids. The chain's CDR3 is CAWSVPGQRNVLTF. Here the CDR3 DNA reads TGTGCCTGGAGTGTACCGGGACAGCGCAACGTCCTGACTTTC.

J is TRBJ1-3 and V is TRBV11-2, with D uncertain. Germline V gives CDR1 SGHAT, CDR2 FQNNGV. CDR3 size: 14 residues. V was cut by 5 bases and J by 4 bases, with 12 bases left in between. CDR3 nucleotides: TGTGCCAGCAGCCCCTTAACGGTCGGAAACACCATATATTTT. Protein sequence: CASSPLTVGNTIYF.